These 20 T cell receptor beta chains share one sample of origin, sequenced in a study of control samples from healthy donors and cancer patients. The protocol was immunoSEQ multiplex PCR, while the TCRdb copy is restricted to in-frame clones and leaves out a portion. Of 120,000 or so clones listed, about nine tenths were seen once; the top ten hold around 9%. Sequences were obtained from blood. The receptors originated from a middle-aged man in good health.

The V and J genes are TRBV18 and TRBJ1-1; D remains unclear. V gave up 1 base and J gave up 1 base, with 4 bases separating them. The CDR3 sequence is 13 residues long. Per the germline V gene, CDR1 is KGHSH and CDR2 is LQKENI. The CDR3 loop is CASSPRGNTEAFF. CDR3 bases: TGTGCCAGCTCACCACGGGGGAACACTGAAGCTTTCTTT.

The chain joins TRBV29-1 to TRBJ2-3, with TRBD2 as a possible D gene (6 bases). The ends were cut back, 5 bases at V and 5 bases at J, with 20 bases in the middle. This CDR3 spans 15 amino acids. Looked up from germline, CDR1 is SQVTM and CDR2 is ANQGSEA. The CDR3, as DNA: TGCAGCGTTAGGCCGGGACTCGTACGACAAGATACGCAGTATTTT. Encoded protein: CSVRPGLVRQDTQYF.

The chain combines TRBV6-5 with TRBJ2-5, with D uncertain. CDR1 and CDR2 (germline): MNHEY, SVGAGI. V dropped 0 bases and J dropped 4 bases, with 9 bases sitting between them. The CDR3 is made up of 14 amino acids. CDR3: CASSYSRQRETQYF. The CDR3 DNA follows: TGTGCCAGCAGTTACTCGAGGCAGCGAGAGACCCAGTACTTC.

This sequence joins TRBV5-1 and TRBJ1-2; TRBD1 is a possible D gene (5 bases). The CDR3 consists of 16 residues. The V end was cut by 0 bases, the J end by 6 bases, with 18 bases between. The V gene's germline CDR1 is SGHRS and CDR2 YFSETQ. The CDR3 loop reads CASSLGEGRVWDGYTF. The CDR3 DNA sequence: TGCGCCAGCAGCTTGGGCGAGGGCAGGGTATGGGATGGCTACACCTTC.

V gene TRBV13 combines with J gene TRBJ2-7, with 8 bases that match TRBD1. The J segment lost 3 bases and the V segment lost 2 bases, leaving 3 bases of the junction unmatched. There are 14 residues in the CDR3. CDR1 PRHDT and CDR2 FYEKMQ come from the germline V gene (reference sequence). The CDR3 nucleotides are TGTGCCAGCAGCTTATTGGACAGGGACTACGAGCAGTACTTC. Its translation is CASSLLDRDYEQYF. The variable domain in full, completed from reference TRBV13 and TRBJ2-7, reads AAGVIQSPRHLIKEKRETATLKCYPIPRHDTVYWYQQGPGQDPQFLISFYEKMQSDKGSIPDRFSAQQFSDYHSELNMSSLELGDSALYFCASSLLDRDYEQYFGPGTRLTVT.

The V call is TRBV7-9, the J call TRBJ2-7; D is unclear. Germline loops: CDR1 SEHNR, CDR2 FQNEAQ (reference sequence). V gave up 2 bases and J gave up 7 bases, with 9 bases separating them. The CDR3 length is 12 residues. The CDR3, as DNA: TGTGCCAGCAGCTTAACGGGTGATGAGCAGTACTTC. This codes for CASSLTGDEQYF.

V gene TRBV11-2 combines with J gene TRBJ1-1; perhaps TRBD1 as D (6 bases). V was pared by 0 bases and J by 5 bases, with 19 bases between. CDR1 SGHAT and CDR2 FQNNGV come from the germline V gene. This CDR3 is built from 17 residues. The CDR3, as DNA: TGTGCCAGCAGCTTAGATGTTTTTCAGGGGCGGGAAACTGAAGCTTTCTTT. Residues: CASSLDVFQGRETEAFF.

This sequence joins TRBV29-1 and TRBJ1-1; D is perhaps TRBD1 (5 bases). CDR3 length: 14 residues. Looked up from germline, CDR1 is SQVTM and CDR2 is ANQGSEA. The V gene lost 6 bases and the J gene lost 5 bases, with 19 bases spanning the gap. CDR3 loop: CSVGRVEGWTEAFF. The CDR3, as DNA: TGCAGCGTGGGGCGTGTGGAGGGTTGGACTGAAGCTTTCTTT.

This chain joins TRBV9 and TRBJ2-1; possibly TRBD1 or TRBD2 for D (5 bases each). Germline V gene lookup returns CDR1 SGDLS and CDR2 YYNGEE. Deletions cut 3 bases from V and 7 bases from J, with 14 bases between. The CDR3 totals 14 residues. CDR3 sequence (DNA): TGTGCCAGCAGCGGGGGGAGAGGGATAAATGAGCAGTTCTTC. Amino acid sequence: CASSGGRGINEQFF.

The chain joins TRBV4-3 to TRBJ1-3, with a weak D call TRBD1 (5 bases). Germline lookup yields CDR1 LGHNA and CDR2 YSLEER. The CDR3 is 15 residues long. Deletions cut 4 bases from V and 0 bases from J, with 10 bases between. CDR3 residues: CASSPTADSGNTIYF. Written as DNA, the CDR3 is TGCGCCAGCAGCCCGACAGCTGACTCTGGAAACACCATATATTTT.

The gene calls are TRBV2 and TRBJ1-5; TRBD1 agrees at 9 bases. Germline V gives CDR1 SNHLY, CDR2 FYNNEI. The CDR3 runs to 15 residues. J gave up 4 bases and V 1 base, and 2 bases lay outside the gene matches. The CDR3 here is CASSEETGGNQPQHF. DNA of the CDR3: TGTGCCAGCAGTGAAGAGACAGGGGGTAATCAGCCCCAGCATTTT.

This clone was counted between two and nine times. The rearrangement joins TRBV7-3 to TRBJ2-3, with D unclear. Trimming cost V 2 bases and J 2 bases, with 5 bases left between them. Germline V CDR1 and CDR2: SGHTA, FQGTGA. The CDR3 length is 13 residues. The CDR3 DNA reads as TGTGCCAGCAGCTTAGGGTACACAGATACGCAGTATTTT. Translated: CASSLGYTDTQYF.

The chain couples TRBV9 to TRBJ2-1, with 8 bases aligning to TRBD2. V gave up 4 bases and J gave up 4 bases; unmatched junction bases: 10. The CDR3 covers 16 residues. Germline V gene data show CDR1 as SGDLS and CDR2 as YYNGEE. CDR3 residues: CASSSLAGSPYNEQFF. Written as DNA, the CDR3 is TGTGCCAGCAGCTCCCTAGCGGGTAGTCCTTACAATGAGCAGTTCTTC.

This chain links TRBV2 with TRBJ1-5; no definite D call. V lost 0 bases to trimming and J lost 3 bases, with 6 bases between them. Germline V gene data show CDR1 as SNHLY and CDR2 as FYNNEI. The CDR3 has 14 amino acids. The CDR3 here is CASSEARNNQPQHF. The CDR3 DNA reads TGTGCCAGCAGTGAAGCACGGAACAATCAGCCCCAGCATTTT.

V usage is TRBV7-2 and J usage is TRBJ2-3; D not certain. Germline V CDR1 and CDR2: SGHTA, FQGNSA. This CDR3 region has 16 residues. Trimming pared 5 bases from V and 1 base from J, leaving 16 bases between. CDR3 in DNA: TGTGCCAGCAGCCTCTGGGGTGTAACGGGCACAGATACGCAGTATTTT. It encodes CASSLWGVTGTDTQYF.

The CDR3 here is CASSQLDNSEQYF. CDR3 nucleotides: TGCGCCAGCAGCCAACTTGACAATAGCGAGCAGTACTTC. The V gene is TRBV4-1, the J gene TRBJ2-7; D is undetermined. Germline CDR1 and CDR2: MGHRA and YSYEKL. The CDR3 is 13 amino acids. Trimming cost V 2 bases and J 6 bases, with 11 bases left between them.

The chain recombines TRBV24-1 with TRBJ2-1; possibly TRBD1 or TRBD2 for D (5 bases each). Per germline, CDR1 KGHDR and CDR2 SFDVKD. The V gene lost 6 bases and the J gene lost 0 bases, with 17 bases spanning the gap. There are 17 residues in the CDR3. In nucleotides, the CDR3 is TGTGCCACCAGTCGGGCCGGGACCGAGAGCTCCTACAATGAGCAGTTCTTC. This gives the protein CATSRAGTESSYNEQFF.

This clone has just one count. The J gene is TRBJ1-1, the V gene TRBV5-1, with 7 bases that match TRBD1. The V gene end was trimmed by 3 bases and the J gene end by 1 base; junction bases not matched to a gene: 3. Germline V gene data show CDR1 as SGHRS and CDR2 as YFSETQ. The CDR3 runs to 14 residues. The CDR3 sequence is CASSWDRSNTEAFF. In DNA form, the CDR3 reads TGCGCCAGCAGCTGGGACAGATCGAACACTGAAGCTTTCTTT.

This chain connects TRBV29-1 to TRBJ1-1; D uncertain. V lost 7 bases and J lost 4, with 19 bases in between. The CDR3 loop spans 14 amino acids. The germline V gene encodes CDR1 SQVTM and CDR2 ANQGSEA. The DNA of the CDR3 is TGCAGCGGCCTAGATCGGACCCGGGGCACTGAAGCTTTCTTT. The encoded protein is CSGLDRTRGTEAFF.

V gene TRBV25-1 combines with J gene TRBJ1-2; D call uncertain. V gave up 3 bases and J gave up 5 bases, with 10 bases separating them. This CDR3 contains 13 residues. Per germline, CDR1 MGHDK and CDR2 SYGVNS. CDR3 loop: CASSDASSYGYTF. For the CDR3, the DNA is TGTGCCAGCAGTGACGCATCTTCATATGGCTACACCTTC.